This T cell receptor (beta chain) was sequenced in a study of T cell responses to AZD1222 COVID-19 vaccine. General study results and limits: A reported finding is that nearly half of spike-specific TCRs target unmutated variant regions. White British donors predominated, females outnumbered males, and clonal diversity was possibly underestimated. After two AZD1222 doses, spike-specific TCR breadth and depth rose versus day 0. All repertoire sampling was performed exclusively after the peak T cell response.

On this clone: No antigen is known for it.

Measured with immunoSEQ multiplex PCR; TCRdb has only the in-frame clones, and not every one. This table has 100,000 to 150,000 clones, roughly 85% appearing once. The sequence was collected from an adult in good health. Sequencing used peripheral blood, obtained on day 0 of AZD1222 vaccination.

This chain's CDR3 is CASSLPPTGELFF. DNA for the CDR3: TGCGCCAGCAGCTTACCCCCCACCGGGGAGCTGTTTTTT. This chain connects TRBV5-1 to TRBJ2-2; D call uncertain. V was clipped by 2 bases and J by 4 bases, with 6 bases between them. The CDR3 is 13 amino acids. Germline V gene sequence: CDR1 SGHRS, CDR2 YFSETQ.